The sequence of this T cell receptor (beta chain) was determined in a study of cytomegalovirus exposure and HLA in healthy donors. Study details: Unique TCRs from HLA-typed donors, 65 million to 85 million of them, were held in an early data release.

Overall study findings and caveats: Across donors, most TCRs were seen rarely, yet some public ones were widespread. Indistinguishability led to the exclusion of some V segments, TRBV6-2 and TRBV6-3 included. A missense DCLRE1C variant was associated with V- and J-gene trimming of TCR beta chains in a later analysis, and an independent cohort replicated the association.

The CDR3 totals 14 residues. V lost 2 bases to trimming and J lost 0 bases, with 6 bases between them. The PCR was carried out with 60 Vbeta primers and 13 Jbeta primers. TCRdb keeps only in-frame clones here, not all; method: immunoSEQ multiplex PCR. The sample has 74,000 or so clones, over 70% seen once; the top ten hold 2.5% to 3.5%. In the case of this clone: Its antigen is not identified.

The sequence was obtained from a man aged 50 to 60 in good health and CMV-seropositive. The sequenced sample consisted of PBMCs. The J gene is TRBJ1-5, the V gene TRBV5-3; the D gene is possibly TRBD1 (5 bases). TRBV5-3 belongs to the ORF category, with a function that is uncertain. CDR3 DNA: TGTGCCAGAAGCTTAGGGGATAGCAATCAGCCCCAGCATTTT. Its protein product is CARSLGDSNQPQHF.